The source of this TCR beta chain is a study of blood T cell repertoires in COVID-19. Study overall: T cells, B-cell-depleted T cells, or PBMCs provided the cDNA or gDNA that served as material.

In the authors' methods: Nucleated cell counts were estimated from reference gene primer amplification. This table comes from immunoSEQ multiplex PCR, and its TCRdb copy is limited to in-frame clones, with some not included. D and trimming come from the DNA, and the V and J calls and clone size come from that table. This sample carries hundreds of thousands of clones, about 83% of them seen once, and the ten largest clones take roughly 2.6%. The ends were cut back, 3 bases at V and 0 bases at J, with 12 bases in the middle. The V gene's germline CDR1 is SGHDN and CDR2 FVKESK. CDR3 size: 15 residues. V is TRBV14 and J is TRBJ2-7, with D perhaps matching TRBD2 (5 bases). The receptor comes from a woman aged 40 to 49 with active or convalescent COVID-19. The sequencing input was peripheral blood. The CDR3 DNA follows: TGTGCCAGCAGCCAGAGGACTCCTAGCTCCTACGAGCAGTACTTC. Translating gives CASSQRTPSSYEQYF.